Listed here is a single T cell receptor beta chain. In germline, CDR1 is ENHRY, CDR2 SYGVKD. J lost 0 bases, V lost 7 bases, and 6 bases had no gene match. This CDR3 is built from 15 residues. Method: immunoSEQ multiplex PCR; TCRdb's copy keeps in-frame clones and lacks some. The table includes fewer than 350,000 clones, nearly 90% detected once. The sample belongs to a study of blood T cell repertoires in COVID-19. In the study overall: The analysed material was cDNA or gDNA that came from T cells, B-cell-depleted T cells, or PBMCs.

V usage is TRBV10-3 and J usage is TRBJ2-1; TRBD2 agrees at 7 bases. The receptor was isolated from a woman between 25 and 40 years old who had recovered from COVID-19. Sequencing was carried out using PBMCs or T cells enriched from blood (not recorded which). The CDR3 bases are TGTGCCATCACCGACGGGACTACCTCCTACAATGAGCAGTTCTTC. It translates to CAITDGTTSYNEQFF.